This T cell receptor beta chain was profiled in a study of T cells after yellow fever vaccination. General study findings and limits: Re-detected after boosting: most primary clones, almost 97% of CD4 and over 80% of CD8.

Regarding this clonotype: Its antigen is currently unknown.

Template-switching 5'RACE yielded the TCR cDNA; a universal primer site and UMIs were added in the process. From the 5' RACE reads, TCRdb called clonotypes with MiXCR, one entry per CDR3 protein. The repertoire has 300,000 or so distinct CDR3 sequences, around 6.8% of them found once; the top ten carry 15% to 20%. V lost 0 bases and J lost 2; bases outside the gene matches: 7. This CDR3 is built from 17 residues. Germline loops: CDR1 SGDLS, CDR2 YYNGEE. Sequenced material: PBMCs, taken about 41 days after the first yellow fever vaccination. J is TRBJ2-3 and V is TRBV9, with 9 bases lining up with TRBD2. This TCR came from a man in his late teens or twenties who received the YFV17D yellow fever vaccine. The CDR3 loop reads CASSVEGRGGFTDTQYF. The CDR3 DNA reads TGTGCCAGCAGCGTAGAAGGGCGGGGGGGCTTCACAGATACGCAGTATTTT.